The 7 T cell receptor beta chains in this list originate from one sample, sequenced in a study of human T cells and chemical hapten exposure (dated by TCRdb to the early 2020s). Sample time point, as interpreted from the label and publication: pre-sensitization, week 0. The treatment or condition label of this sample denotes: therapeutic diphenylcyclopropenone sensitization with weekly scalp DPC. The library was generated by RACE. Sequenced on a NextSeq 500. Using fastp trimming at Q25 and MiXCR clonotype assembly, TCRdb reanalyzed the public sequencing data and kept in-frame beta chains. CDR3 protein sequences are deduplicated, and each keeps its most common genes and DNA. The sample table records under 100,000 distinct CDR3 sequences; 8.5% of these occur just once. The top ten constitute approximately 2.4% of the sample. The material was whole blood, obtained in connection with sensitization to the hapten diphenylcyclopropenone (DPC). The receptors derive from a man in his forties or fifties with alopecia areata. Some clones in this sample may be carry-over from other donors' samples.

This clonotype was observed a handful of times. This chain links TRBV7-9 with TRBJ2-1; 14 bases align to TRBD2. CDR3 length: 16 amino acids. V shed 4 bases and J 4 bases; nucleotides not matched to a gene: 3. Germline V gives CDR1 SEHNR, CDR2 FQNEAQ (reference sequence). This chain's CDR3 is CASSSGLAGAYNEQFF. The CDR3 DNA reads as TGTGCCAGCAGCTCGGGACTAGCGGGAGCATACAATGAGCAGTTCTTC. Based on the CDR3 plus reference TRBV7-9 and TRBJ2-1, the full variable domain is DTGVSQNPRHKITKRGQNVTFRCDPISEHNRLYWYRQTLGQGPEFLTYFQNEAQLEKSRLLSDRFSAERPKGSFSTLEIQRTEQGDSAMYLCASSSGLAGAYNEQFFGPGTRLTVL.

This clonotype occurred a few times. The gene calls are TRBV10-3 and TRBJ2-3; D gene uncertain. There are 15 residues in the CDR3. In germline, CDR1 is ENHRY, CDR2 SYGVKD. V lost 9 bases, J lost 2 bases, and 18 bases lay in between. This CDR3 is CAIRTEMRDTDTQYF. CDR3 nucleotide sequence: TGTGCCATAAGAACGGAGATGAGAGACACAGATACGCAGTATTTT.

This clonotype was seen only a few times. This chain uses TRBV30 with TRBJ2-3, with D possibly matching TRBD1 (8 bases). The CDR3 has 15 amino acids. CDR1 and CDR2 from the germline V gene are GTSNPN and SVGIG (reference sequence). V shed 5 bases and J shed 3 bases, with 18 bases lying between them. The CDR3 coding sequence is TGTGCCTGGGGTGGGGGGGACAGGCAGACAGATACGCAGTATTTT. It codes for CAWGGGDRQTDTQYF.

This sequence joins TRBV20-1 and TRBJ2-7; 11 bases are a match to TRBD1. The trim removed 3 bases at V and 9 bases at J, leaving 10 bases unmatched. The CDR3 runs to 14 residues. Germline lookup yields CDR1 DFQATT and CDR2 SNEGSKA (reference sequence). The CDR3 DNA follows: TGCAGTGCTAGGTCCCCCGGACAGGGGGCCGGGCAGTACTTC. Amino acid sequence: CSARSPGQGAGQYF.

A word on this clonotype: A read error may explain this, as a much larger clone is one base away. The V gene is TRBV20-1, the J gene TRBJ2-1; TRBD2 agrees at 7 bases. V shed 4 bases, J shed 1 base, and the junction held 13 bases outside the gene matches. This CDR3 comprises 17 residues. Germline CDR1 DFQATT, CDR2 SNEGSKA (reference sequence). The chain's CDR3 is CSATQLAWSGSYNEQFF. CDR3 coding DNA: TGCAGTGCTACCCAACTAGCGTGGAGCGGTTCCTACAATGAGCAGTTCTTC.

This clonotype was counted at least ten times. This rearrangement joins TRBV27 to TRBJ2-3; TRBD2 aligns across 7 bases. V was pared by 6 bases and J by 4 bases, with 4 bases of the junction left unmatched. This CDR3 comprises 13 residues. CDR1 is MNHEY and CDR2 is SMNVEV in the germline V gene (reference sequence). This CDR3 is CASSPSGADTQYF. Here the CDR3 DNA reads TGTGCCAGCAGCCCAAGCGGGGCAGATACGCAGTATTTT.

V usage is TRBV29-1 and J usage is TRBJ2-7, with 7 nucleotides matching TRBD1. From germline, CDR1 is SQVTM and CDR2 ANQGSEA. J was trimmed by 2 bases and V by 1 base; bases with no gene match: 11. This CDR3 has 16 residues. The CDR3 spells CSVEVAMRDRAYEQYF. CDR3 DNA: TGCAGCGTTGAAGTCGCTATGAGGGACAGAGCCTACGAGCAGTACTTC.